Listed below are T cell receptor beta chains from one sample, sequenced in a study of blood T cell repertoires in COVID-19. Sequencing used immunoSEQ multiplex PCR; TCRdb keeps in-frame clones, though not all of them. The sample gives approximately 300,000 clones, roughly 86% of which show up once; less than 3% is in the top ten. The sample consisted of PBMCs or T cells enriched from blood (not recorded which). These receptors were obtained from a woman between 18 and 29 years old who had recovered from COVID-19. Each CDR3 is given with its conserved first and last residue. A D gene is named only where the DNA matches it firmly. Clone size, where shown, is once, few, many, or a class for clones that have expanded.

clone size: .
V gene: TRBV20-1
J gene: TRBJ2-2
D gene: TRBD2
CDR3 protein: CSASNLAGVTGELFF
CDR3 DNA: TGCAGTGCTAGTAACCTAGCGGGAGTAACCGGGGAGCTGTTTTTT

clone size: .
V gene: TRBV7-9
J gene: TRBJ2-7
D gene: TRBD2
CDR3 protein: CASSSTSGRLSEQYF
CDR3 DNA: TGTGCCAGCAGCTCGACTAGCGGGAGACTCTCCGAGCAGTACTTC

clone size: .
V gene: TRBV7-9
J gene: TRBJ1-1
D gene: .
CDR3 protein: CASSSQGNTEAFF
CDR3 DNA: TGTGCCAGCAGCTCACAGGGGAACACTGAAGCTTTCTTT

clone size: .
V gene: TRBV4-1
J gene: TRBJ2-5
D gene: .
CDR3 protein: CASRHQSTSGAGTQYF
CDR3 DNA: TGCGCCAGCAGACACCAATCGACATCAGGGGCGGGGACCCAGTACTTC

clone size: .
V gene: TRBV3-1/TRBV3-2
J gene: TRBJ2-7
D gene: TRBD2
CDR3 protein: CASSPRLAGVYEQYF
CDR3 DNA: TGTGCCAGCAGCCCCCGACTAGCGGGAGTGTACGAGCAGTACTTC

clone size: few
V gene: TRBV7-6
J gene: TRBJ2-7
D gene: TRBD1
CDR3 protein: CASSFLGDRGTDEQYF
CDR3 DNA: TGTGCCAGCAGCTTTCTCGGGGACAGGGGCACTGACGAGCAGTACTTC

clone size: .
V gene: TRBV28
J gene: TRBJ2-1
D gene: TRBD2
CDR3 protein: CASSTLRDYLYNEQFF
CDR3 DNA: TGTGCCAGCAGCACGCTGCGGGACTACCTATACAATGAGCAGTTCTTC

clone size: .
V gene: TRBV6-1
J gene: TRBJ1-2
D gene: .
CDR3 protein: CASSEAEWRVWGYTF
CDR3 DNA: TGTGCCAGCAGTGAAGCCGAGTGGAGGGTTTGGGGCTACACCTTC

clone size: .
V gene: TRBV2
J gene: TRBJ2-1
D gene: .
CDR3 protein: CASRSFAPSLSSYNEQFF
CDR3 DNA: TGTGCCAGCAGAAGCTTTGCCCCCTCCCTTAGCTCCTACAATGAGCAGTTCTTC

clone size: .
V gene: TRBV7-8
J gene: TRBJ2-7
D gene: .
CDR3 protein: CASSLITTISYEQYF
CDR3 DNA: TGTGCCAGCAGCCTTATAACAACGATCTCCTACGAGCAGTACTTC

clone size: .
V gene: TRBV5-1
J gene: TRBJ1-3
D gene: TRBD1
CDR3 protein: CASSVAGQTSGNTIYF
CDR3 DNA: TGCGCCAGCAGCGTGGCGGGACAGACCTCTGGAAACACCATATATTTT

clone size: .
V gene: TRBV29-1
J gene: TRBJ1-1
D gene: .
CDR3 protein: CSVSGGGDTEAFF
CDR3 DNA: TGCAGCGTTTCGGGAGGGGGTGACACTGAAGCTTTCTTT

clone size: .
V gene: TRBV9
J gene: TRBJ2-7
D gene: TRBD2
CDR3 protein: CASSDKGLAASYEQYF
CDR3 DNA: TGTGCCAGCAGCGACAAAGGACTAGCCGCCTCCTACGAGCAGTACTTC

clone size: once
V gene: TRBV6-5
J gene: TRBJ2-5
D gene: TRBD2
CDR3 protein: CASSPGLALETQYF
CDR3 DNA: TGTGCCAGCAGCCCGGGACTAGCGTTGGAGACCCAGTACTTC

clone size: .
V gene: TRBV9
J gene: TRBJ2-3
D gene: TRBD1
CDR3 protein: CASSVEVGGQVFGDTQYF
CDR3 DNA: TGTGCCAGCAGCGTAGAAGTGGGCGGACAGGTCTTTGGAGATACGCAGTATTTT

clone size: .
V gene: TRBV7-8
J gene: TRBJ2-3
D gene: .
CDR3 protein: CASSHGGLGTQYF
CDR3 DNA: TGTGCCAGCAGCCACGGGGGACTCGGTACGCAGTATTTT

clone size: .
V gene: TRBV27
J gene: TRBJ2-3
D gene: TRBD2
CDR3 protein: CASSRRTSGTSTDTQYF
CDR3 DNA: TGTGCCAGCAGCCGAAGGACTAGCGGGACTAGCACAGATACGCAGTATTTT

clone size: .
V gene: TRBV4-3
J gene: TRBJ2-3
D gene: TRBD2
CDR3 protein: CASSQEASGGRDTQYF
CDR3 DNA: TGCGCCAGCAGCCAAGAGGCTAGCGGGGGACGCGATACGCAGTATTTT

clone size: .
V gene: TRBV4-3
J gene: TRBJ2-1
D gene: .
CDR3 protein: CASSQELIFLGDNYNEQFF
CDR3 DNA: TGCGCCAGCAGCCAAGAATTGATCTTTCTGGGGGACAACTACAATGAGCAGTTCTTC

clone size: .
V gene: TRBV7-9
J gene: TRBJ2-3
D gene: .
CDR3 protein: CASSSARWSTDTQYF
CDR3 DNA: TGTGCCAGCAGCTCGGCGAGGTGGAGCACAGATACGCAGTATTTT

clone size: .
V gene: TRBV29-1
J gene: TRBJ2-1
D gene: TRBD2
CDR3 protein: CSAAGVGGGILNEQFF
CDR3 DNA: TGCAGCGCCGCGGGGGTTGGGGGAGGCATATTGAATGAGCAGTTCTTC

clone size: few
V gene: TRBV5-4
J gene: TRBJ2-2
D gene: TRBD2
CDR3 protein: CASSRGGSRTGELFF
CDR3 DNA: TGTGCCAGCAGTCGGGGGGGGTCTCGCACCGGGGAGCTGTTTTTT

clone size: .
V gene: TRBV19
J gene: TRBJ2-7
D gene: .
CDR3 protein: CASSMDRQAYEQYF
CDR3 DNA: TGTGCCAGTAGTATGGATAGACAAGCCTACGAGCAGTACTTC

clone size: .
V gene: TRBV25-1
J gene: TRBJ1-3
D gene: .
CDR3 protein: CASSESGHVAGNTIYF
CDR3 DNA: TGTGCCAGCAGTGAGTCAGGGCACGTCGCTGGAAACACCATATATTTT

clone size: .
V gene: TRBV18
J gene: TRBJ2-7
D gene: .
CDR3 protein: CASSPPARNYEQYF
CDR3 DNA: TGTGCCAGCTCACCCCCAGCTAGAAACTACGAGCAGTACTTC

clone size: .
V gene: TRBV4-3
J gene: TRBJ1-2
D gene: .
CDR3 protein: CASSQDDGGTYGYTF
CDR3 DNA: TGCGCCAGCAGCCAAGATGACGGGGGGACATATGGCTACACCTTC

clone size: .
V gene: TRBV6-5
J gene: TRBJ1-5
D gene: .
CDR3 protein: CASSSSRLQPQHF
CDR3 DNA: TGTGCCAGCAGTTCCTCCCGTTTACAGCCCCAGCATTTT

clone size: .
V gene: TRBV29-1
J gene: TRBJ1-2
D gene: TRBD1
CDR3 protein: CSASGTGSNGYTF
CDR3 DNA: TGCAGCGCCTCCGGGACAGGGTCTAATGGCTACACCTTC

clone size: .
V gene: TRBV18
J gene: TRBJ2-7
D gene: TRBD1
CDR3 protein: CASSARQGAIYEQYF
CDR3 DNA: TGTGCCAGCTCAGCCAGACAGGGGGCGATCTACGAGCAGTACTTC

clone size: .
V gene: TRBV2
J gene: TRBJ1-5
D gene: TRBD1
CDR3 protein: CASRGTVPNWPQHF
CDR3 DNA: TGTGCCAGCAGGGGGACAGTGCCCAATTGGCCCCAGCATTTT

clone size: .
V gene: TRBV5-1
J gene: TRBJ2-3
D gene: TRBD2
CDR3 protein: CASSGLVGRAADTQYF
CDR3 DNA: TGCGCCAGCAGCGGACTAGTGGGAAGGGCGGCAGATACGCAGTATTTT